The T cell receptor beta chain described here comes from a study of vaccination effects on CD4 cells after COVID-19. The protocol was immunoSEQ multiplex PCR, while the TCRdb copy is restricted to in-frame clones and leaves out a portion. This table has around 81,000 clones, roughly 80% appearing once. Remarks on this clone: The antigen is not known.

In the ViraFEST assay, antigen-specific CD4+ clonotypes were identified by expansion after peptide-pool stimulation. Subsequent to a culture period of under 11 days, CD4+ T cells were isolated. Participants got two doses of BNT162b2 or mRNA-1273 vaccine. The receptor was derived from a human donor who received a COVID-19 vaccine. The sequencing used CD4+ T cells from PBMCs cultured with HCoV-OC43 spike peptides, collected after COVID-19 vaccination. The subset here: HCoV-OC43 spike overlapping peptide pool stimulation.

The DNA for the CDR3 is TGCGCCAGCAGCTCGGGTGGGGCAGGGGTCCATAATCTGTACGTC. It encodes CASSSGGAGVHNLYV. V and J are TRBV5-1 and TRBJ2-7; possible D gene TRBD1, 6 bases. V lost 3 bases and J 12 bases, leaving 25 bases between the germline ends. CDR3 length: 15 residues. CDR1 is SGHRS, CDR2 YFSETQ, per germline.